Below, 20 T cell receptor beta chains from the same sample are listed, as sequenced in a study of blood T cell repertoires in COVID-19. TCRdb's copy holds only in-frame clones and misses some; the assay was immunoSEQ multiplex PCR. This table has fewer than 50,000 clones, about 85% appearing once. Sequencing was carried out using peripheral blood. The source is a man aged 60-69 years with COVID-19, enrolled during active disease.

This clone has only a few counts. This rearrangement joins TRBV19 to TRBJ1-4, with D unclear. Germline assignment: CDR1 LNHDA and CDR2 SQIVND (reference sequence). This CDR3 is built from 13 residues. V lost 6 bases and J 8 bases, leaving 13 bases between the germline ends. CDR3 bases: TGTGCCAGTAGACGCGAGGTCCCAGAAAAACTGTTTTTT. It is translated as CASRREVPEKLFF.

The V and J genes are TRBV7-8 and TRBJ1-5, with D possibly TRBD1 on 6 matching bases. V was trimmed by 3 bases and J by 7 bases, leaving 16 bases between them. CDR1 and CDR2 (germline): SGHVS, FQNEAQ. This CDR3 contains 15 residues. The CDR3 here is CASSLRTARGQPQHF. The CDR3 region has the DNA TGTGCCAGCAGCTTGCGGACAGCACGGGGACAGCCCCAGCATTTT.

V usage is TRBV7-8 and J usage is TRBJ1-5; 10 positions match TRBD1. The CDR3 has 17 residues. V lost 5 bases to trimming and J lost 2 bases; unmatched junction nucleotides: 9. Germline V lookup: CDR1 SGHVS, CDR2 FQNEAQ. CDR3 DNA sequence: TGTGCCAGCAGCCCGATGACAGGGGGCTTCGGCAATCAGCCCCAGCATTTT. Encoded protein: CASSPMTGGFGNQPQHF.

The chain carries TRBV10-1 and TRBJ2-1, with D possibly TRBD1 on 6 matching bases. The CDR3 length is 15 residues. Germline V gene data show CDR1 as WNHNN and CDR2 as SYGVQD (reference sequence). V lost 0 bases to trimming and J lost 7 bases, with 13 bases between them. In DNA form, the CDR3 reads TGCGCCAGCAGTGAGTCAGGGGCAGGGGAAAATGAGCAGTTCTTC. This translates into CASSESGAGENEQFF.

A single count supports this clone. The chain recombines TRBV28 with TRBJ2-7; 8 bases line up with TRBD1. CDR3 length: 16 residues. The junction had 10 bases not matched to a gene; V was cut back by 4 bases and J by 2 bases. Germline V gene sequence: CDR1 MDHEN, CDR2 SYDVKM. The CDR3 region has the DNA TGTGCCAGCAGTTCTTATGGGGGACAGGTGACCTACGAGCAGTACTTC. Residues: CASSSYGGQVTYEQYF.

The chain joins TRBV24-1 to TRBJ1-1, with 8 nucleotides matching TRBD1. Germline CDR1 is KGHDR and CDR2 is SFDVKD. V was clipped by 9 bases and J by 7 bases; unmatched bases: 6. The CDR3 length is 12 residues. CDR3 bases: TGTGCCACCCGACAGGGGCCGGGTGAAGCTTTCTTT. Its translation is CATRQGPGEAFF.

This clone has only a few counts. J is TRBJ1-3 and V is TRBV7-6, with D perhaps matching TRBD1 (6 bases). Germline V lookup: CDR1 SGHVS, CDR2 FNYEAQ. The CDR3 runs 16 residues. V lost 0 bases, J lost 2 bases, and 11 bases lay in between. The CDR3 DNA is TGTGCCAGCAGCTTAGCCCCGGGGGGCACTGGAAACACCATATATTTT. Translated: CASSLAPGGTGNTIYF.

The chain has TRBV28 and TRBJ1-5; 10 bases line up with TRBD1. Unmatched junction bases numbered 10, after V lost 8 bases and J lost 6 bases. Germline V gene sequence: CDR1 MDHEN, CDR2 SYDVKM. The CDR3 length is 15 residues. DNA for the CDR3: TGTGCCAGCGGAGGGGGGACAGGGGTAGTTCAGCCCCAGCATTTT. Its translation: CASGGGTGVVQPQHF.

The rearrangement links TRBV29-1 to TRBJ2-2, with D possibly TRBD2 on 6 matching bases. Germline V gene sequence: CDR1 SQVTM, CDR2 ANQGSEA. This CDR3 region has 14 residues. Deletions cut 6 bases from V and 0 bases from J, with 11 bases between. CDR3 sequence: CSVWDFTNTGELFF. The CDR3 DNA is TGCAGCGTATGGGACTTTACGAACACCGGGGAGCTGTTTTTT.

The CDR3, as DNA: TGTGCCAGCAGCCGGGGACTAGCGGGAGGGCCGGGAGATACGCAGTATTTT. This translates into CASSRGLAGGPGDTQYF. The chain links TRBV6-2 or TRBV6-3 to TRBJ2-3, with 16 bases fitting TRBD2. The CDR3 is 17 residues long. The germline V gene encodes CDR1 MNHEY and CDR2 SVGEGT. V shed 6 bases and J 5 bases; nucleotides not matched to a gene: 8.

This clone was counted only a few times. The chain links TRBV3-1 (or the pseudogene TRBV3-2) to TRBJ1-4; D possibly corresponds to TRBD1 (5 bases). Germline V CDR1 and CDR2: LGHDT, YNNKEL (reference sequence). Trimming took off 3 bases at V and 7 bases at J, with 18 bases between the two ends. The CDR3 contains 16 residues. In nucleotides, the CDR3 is TGTGCCAGCAGCCAGGGACTGCCCGAGACGAGTGAAAAACTGTTTTTT. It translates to CASSQGLPETSEKLFF.

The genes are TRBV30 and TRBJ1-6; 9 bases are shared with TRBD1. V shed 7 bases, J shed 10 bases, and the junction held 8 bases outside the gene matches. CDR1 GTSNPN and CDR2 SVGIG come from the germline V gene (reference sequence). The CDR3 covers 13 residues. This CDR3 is CASSGTGRSPLHF. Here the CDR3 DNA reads TGTGCCTCCTCCGGGACAGGGAGGTCACCCCTCCACTTT.

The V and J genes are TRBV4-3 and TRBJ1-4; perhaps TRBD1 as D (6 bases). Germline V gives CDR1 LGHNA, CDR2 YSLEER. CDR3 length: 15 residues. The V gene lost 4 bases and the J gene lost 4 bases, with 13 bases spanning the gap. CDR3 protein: CASSPDRLINEKLFF. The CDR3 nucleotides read TGCGCCAGCAGCCCGGACAGATTGATTAATGAAAAACTGTTTTTT.

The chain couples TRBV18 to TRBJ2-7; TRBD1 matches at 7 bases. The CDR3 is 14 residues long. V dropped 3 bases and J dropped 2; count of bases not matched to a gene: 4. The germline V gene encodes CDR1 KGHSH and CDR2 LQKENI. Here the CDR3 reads CASSPRDRTYEQYF. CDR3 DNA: TGTGCCAGCTCACCGAGGGACAGAACCTACGAGCAGTACTTC.

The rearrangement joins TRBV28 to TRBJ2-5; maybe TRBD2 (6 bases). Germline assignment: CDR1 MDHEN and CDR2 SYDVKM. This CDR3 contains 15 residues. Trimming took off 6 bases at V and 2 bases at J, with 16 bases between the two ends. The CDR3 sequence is CASRDPGLNQETQYF. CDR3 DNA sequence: TGTGCCAGCAGGGACCCGGGACTGAATCAAGAGACCCAGTACTTC.

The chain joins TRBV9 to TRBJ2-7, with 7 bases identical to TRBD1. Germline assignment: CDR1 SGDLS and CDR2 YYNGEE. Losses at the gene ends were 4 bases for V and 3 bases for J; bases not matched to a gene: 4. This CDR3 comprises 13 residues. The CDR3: CASSPTGNYEQYF. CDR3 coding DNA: TGTGCCAGCAGCCCGACAGGGAACTACGAGCAGTACTTC.

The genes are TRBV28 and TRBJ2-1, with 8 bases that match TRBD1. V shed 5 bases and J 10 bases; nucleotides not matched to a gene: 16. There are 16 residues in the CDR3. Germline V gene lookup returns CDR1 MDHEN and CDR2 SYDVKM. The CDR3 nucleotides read TGTGCCAGCAGTGAAAATCAGGGGGCTCACTTGGGAGAGCAGTTCTTC. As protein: CASSENQGAHLGEQFF.

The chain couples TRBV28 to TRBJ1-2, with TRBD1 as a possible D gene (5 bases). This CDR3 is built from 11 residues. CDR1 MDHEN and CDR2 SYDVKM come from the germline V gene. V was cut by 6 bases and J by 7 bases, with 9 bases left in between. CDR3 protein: CASSGQSGYTF. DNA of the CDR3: TGTGCCAGCAGCGGACAATCTGGCTACACCTTC.

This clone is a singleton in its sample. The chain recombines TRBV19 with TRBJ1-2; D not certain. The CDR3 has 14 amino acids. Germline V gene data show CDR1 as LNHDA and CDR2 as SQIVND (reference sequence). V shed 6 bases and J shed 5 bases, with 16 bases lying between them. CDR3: CASRKPGVHYGYTF. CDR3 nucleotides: TGTGCCAGTAGGAAGCCGGGAGTCCATTATGGCTACACCTTC.

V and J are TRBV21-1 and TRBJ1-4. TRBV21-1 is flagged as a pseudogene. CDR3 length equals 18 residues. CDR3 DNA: TGTGCCAGCAGCCAAAATGGAGGGTATAGGGCGTGGGAAGAAAAACTGTTTTTT. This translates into CASSQNGGYRAWEEKLFF.